This paragraph reports one T cell receptor beta chain. The antigen it recognizes is unknown. There are no base qualities to consult, and no much larger clone falls within one base. This entry comes from a study of cytomegalovirus exposure and HLA in healthy donors (TCRdb year 2017). For the study in its entirety: In an earlier analysis of roughly 500 of the donors, approximately 260 Gb of sequence data and approximately 100 million unique TCR beta sequences from about 179 million T cells were reported. An early release covering more than 500 HLA-typed donors comprised 300 to 350 gigabases of sequencing data and 65 million to 100 million unique TCR sequences. Among the roughly 390 genotyped donors, 75% to 90% belonged to the genetic ancestry cluster associated with self-reported Caucasian donors. The study aimed to test whether signatures of past pathogen exposure could be identified by cataloging public T cell receptors. The study profiled the T cell repertoires of about 720 subjects by immunosequencing and related them to cytomegalovirus serostatus. Along with the approximately 600-subject first cohort, a separate validation cohort of over a hundred different subjects was used. To predict cytomegalovirus infection status, the study brought together high-throughput TCR immunosequencing, statistical association of individual TCRs with disease status, and machine learning. A later analysis re-analyzed previously published TCR beta repertoires from roughly 630 donors and added high-resolution HLA genotyping to study TCR occurrence patterns. Rather than using new phenotypic data, the later analysis identified candidate immune exposures from TCR beta sequences and from how often those sequences occurred across donors. In an earlier analysis of around 540 of the donors, high-throughput TCR beta sequencing was used to judge whether each TCR beta V gene segment behaved as functional or pseudogenic. Donor age, sex, ethnicity and CMV serostatus were collected together with the repertoire data. A later genetic analysis took genome-wide SNP genotypes for about 65% of the 666 donors and used that subset as a discovery cohort. All discovery cohort repertoires had been generated using a single sequencing platform. Class I and class II HLA loci were covered by the typing at four-digit resolution. The number of typed donors differed by locus: about 620-640 for A, B, C, DRB1 and DQB1; 500 to 550 for DQA1; about 600 for DPA1; and 450 to 480 for DPB1. A handful of DR-DQ haplotypes were handled as single units for association and clustering because linkage in the cohort was strong. Among several hundred genotyped donors of the cohort, an average of about 240,000 unique TCR beta nucleotide sequences was sequenced per donor, of which about 20% were non-productive.

CDR1 and CDR2, per the germline V gene, are MGHRA and YSYEKL. Compared with germline, V lacks 3 bases and J lacks 3 bases; bases without a gene match: 7. The CDR3, from cysteine to phenylalanine, totals 15 residues. The retained sequence is limited to the CDR3, 45 bases, with the frame set at the first base. Points the paper makes about the study in general: The study gave a list of 150 to 200 TCR beta chains associated with cytomegalovirus. Immune exposure information for the cohort was limited to CMV serostatus. In a later analysis, the rate of TCR association differed among HLA loci, with DRB1 alleles having the most associated TCRs and HLA-C alleles having the fewest. The 87-base-pair reads could not distinguish some IMGT-functional V segments, including TRBV6-2 and TRBV6-3, so those segments were excluded. A cluster of highly shared sequence variants was judged likely to be a technical artifact of the sequencing pipeline. A further reported finding was that TCR beta sequences accurately predicted the HLA-A and HLA-B alleles for most subjects in the first cohort. Correlated functional status among segregating V segments might reflect linkage disequilibrium, but an unknown experimental factor could not be ruled out. Three of the identified cytomegalovirus-associated TCR beta chains were confirmed in vitro to be specific for cytomegalovirus antigens. The classifier was reported to diagnose cytomegalovirus status with high specificity and sensitivity in both the original and validation cohorts. Because HLA typing was unavailable for some donors at each locus, only the typed subset was used in association tests. An earlier analysis of approximately 600 of the donors showed that most TCR beta V segments appeared in productive rearrangements either about 87% or about 30% of the time, which broadly matched IMGT annotations. Sequencing depth was assumed to be roughly uniform across donors in the presence/absence analyses, though that assumption may not hold. The earlier analysis of fewer than 750 of the donors excluded roughly 17 rarely observed V segments, including chromosome 9 orphons, because counts were too low. Several of the top co-occurrence clusters appeared to be linked to parvovirus B19, influenza, CMV and Epstein-Barr virus, according to a later analysis. Assigning TCR associations to individual alleles was difficult when HLA alleles, especially DR and DQ, strongly co-occurred. In a later analysis, HLA-associated TCR beta chains were found to be more clonally expanded and to have lower generation probabilities than equally common non-associated chains. A later genetic analysis reported fewer N-insertions in productive TCRs among donors in an Asian-associated ancestry cluster than the roughly 720-donor mean. Most TCR sequences were observed very rarely across donors, whereas some public TCRs were present in many individuals. According to a later analysis, most CMV-associated TCR beta chains appeared to be HLA-restricted, and the HLA associations seemed to be driven largely by CMV exposure. Only TCR beta chains were sequenced in this cohort, and the absence of alpha or paired-chain data limited detectable features. V-gene and J-gene trimming of TCR beta chains was associated with a missense DCLRE1C variant in a later genetic analysis, and the association was replicated in an independent cohort. It was suggested by the authors that the approach could potentially be generalized to other disease states and immunological phenotypes. A later analysis associated approximately 17,000 TCR beta sequences with specific HLA alleles at a false discovery rate of 0.05.

In total, fewer than 750 healthy bone marrow donors made up the cohort. At the time of sampling, all cohort members were nominally healthy, though unrecorded immune exposures were likely present. The donor was CMV seropositive and belonged to the group of about 290 seropositive cohort members. A peripheral blood sample was collected from each donor, and TCR beta sequencing was performed on peripheral blood mononuclear cells. Genomic DNA extraction from the blood cell samples was performed with the Qiagen DNeasy Blood Extraction Kit. Library preparation used the immunoSEQ multiplex PCR assay. The multiplex PCR relied on a mix of 60 forward primers for TCR Vbeta segments and 13 reverse primers for TCR Jbeta segments. Amplification of the CDR3 region of rearranged TCR beta genes was performed with a multiplex PCR assay on genomic DNA. The Illumina HiSeq System was used to sequence the amplified TCR beta libraries as 87-base-pair reads. The authors' analysis ran thus. In a later analysis, tens of millions of unique TCR beta chains were counted across the approximately 620 repertoires, and roughly 10 million of these chains were shared by at least two donors. To remove PCR and sequencing errors, raw reads were error-corrected and collapsed into unique sequences using a nearest-neighbor algorithm that merged closely related sequences. V, D and J gene segments were assigned by aligning CDR3 sequences to IMGT reference sequences. Each retained sequence needed at least a six-nucleotide match to both a V gene segment and a J gene segment. A rearrangement was called productive if the CDR3 had no stop codons and remained in frame with V and J, and every other rearrangement was called non-productive. Following IMGT convention, CDR3 was defined as the stretch from the second conserved V-encoded cysteine up to the conserved J-encoded phenylalanine. The earlier analysis of about 530 of the donors excluded any sequence lacking an unambiguous match to a single V gene segment. In an earlier analysis of approximately 500 of the donors, a V segment was called functional when productive rearrangements were above 56.7%, and segregating when the standard deviation between donors exceeded 5%. To diagnose cytomegalovirus status from the catalog of TCR beta chain sequences, a statistical classification framework was built. In a later analysis, TCR nucleotide sequences were compared against IMGT/GENE-DB human TR gene sequences so that V and J genes could be assigned. Using the TCRdist pipeline, a later analysis assigned CDR3 sequences along with most-parsimonious VDJ recombination scenarios. A later analysis defined each TCR beta chain by its CDR3 amino acid sequence plus V-gene family, and excluded reads lacking a unique V-gene family. As a way to deal with suspected cross-contamination and a sequencing artifact, a later analysis dropped roughly 620 nucleotide sequences that were highly shared and had low generation probability. For each public chain, a later analysis derived a clonal expansion index from normalized ranks of inferred template counts within each repertoire. In a later analysis, generation probabilities were computed with a VDJ recombination model fitted to out-of-frame rearrangements, and the resulting probabilities were checked against IGoR. In a later analysis, hypergeometric tests were used to score TCR-TCR, TCR-HLA and TCR-CMV co-occurrence, with a repertoire-size bias correction applied to TCR pairs. In a later analysis, false discovery rates were estimated by permuting HLA or CMV assignments 20 times. In a later analysis, co-occurring TCRs were grouped using DBSCAN, and TCRdist sequence similarity was added for clustering within HLA-allele-positive subsets. Repertoires with fewer than 30,000 or more than 120,000 public chains, plus five repertoires with anomalous nucleotide sharing, were excluded from co-occurrence clustering. This is the immuneACCESS table as TCRdb keeps it, with only in-frame sequences that have V and J called. A part of the clones is gone; compared with another copy, unresolved V genes explain less than half, and the rest is unexplained. D and trimming were read from the DNA, whereas the V and J calls and clone size are those reported in that table. The sample contains about 7,200 clones, more than 45% of them found a single time. The ten largest clonotypes hold about 5.8% of the sample.

Input material: PBMCs. This clonotype was sampled from a man aged 25 to 40 in good health and CMV-seropositive. The rearranged segments are TRBV4-1 and TRBJ1-1; 7 bases in between match TRBD1. The CDR3 corresponds to CASSQLTGEHTEAFF. The nucleotide sequence reads as follows: TGCGCCAGCAGCCAGTTAACAGGGGAACACACTGAAGCTTTCTTT.